This TCR beta chain stems from a study of CD8 T cells in ankylosing spondylitis. The CDR3 length is 13 residues. Germline loops: CDR1 KGHSY, CDR2 FQNENV. V was cut by 1 base and J by 0 bases, with 3 bases left in between. Using quantitative 5'-RACE with molecular barcodes, the authors made TCR beta libraries. TCRdb passed the 5' RACE reads through MiXCR, listing each CDR3 protein once. Seen here are approximately 400,000 distinct CDR3 sequences, roughly 26% observed once, and the top ten hold about 0.89%. Study results and limitations: What seemed typical of ankylosing spondylitis blood was a TCR beta motif built from about 8 highly homologous variants. Disease-associated clones were reportedly significantly overrepresented in matched ankylosing spondylitis synovial fluid. There were earlier reports of some motif variants in reactive arthritis synovial fluid and blood.

This clonotype was counted between two and nine times. The antigen is undetermined. The material sequenced was blood, either unsorted or a sorted T cell fraction (not recorded which). The receptor was isolated from a male donor with ankylosing spondylitis. The chain links TRBV16 to TRBJ1-1; D call uncertain. For the CDR3, the DNA is TGTGCCAGCAGCCAATGGTTGAACACTGAAGCTTTCTTT. Its protein is CASSQWLNTEAFF.